The 32 T cell receptor beta chains below all came from one sample that was sequenced in a study of blood T cell repertoires in COVID-19. Profiled with immunoSEQ multiplex PCR; TCRdb holds only in-frame clones, not every one. The sample carries a few hundred thousand clones, under 90% recorded once. Sequenced input: PBMCs or T cells enriched from blood (not recorded which). The origin of the receptors is a man younger than 40 who had recovered from COVID-19.

The chain links TRBV5-1 to TRBJ2-5, with 8 positions matching TRBD1. The junction had 1 base not matched to a gene; V was cut back by 1 base and J by 2 bases. The germline V gene has CDR1 SGHRS and CDR2 YFSETQ. CDR3 length equals 14 residues. Written as DNA, the CDR3 is TGCGCCAGCAGCTTGCAGGGGGCACAAGAGACCCAGTACTTC. Translated, it gives CASSLQGAQETQYF.

The chain couples TRBV6-5 to TRBJ2-7; TRBD2 matches 13 bases. The germline V gene has CDR1 MNHEY and CDR2 SVGAGI. This CDR3 region has 14 residues. Trimming took 7 bases from V and 2 from J; bases not matched to a gene: 2. This CDR3 is CASTGLAGAYEQYF. The CDR3 coding sequence is TGTGCCAGCACTGGACTAGCGGGAGCCTACGAGCAGTACTTC.

The chain combines TRBV28 with TRBJ1-6; weak D call: TRBD1 (6 bases). Germline V gene lookup returns CDR1 MDHEN and CDR2 SYDVKM. This CDR3 has 16 residues. V was cut by 4 bases and J by 0 bases, with 10 bases left in between. The CDR3 loop reads CASSSGGDSYNSPLHF. In DNA, the CDR3 is TGTGCCAGCAGTTCGGGGGGCGACTCCTATAATTCACCCCTCCACTTT.

The V and J genes are TRBV2 and TRBJ2-2, with 11 nucleotides matching TRBD2. Germline V gene lookup returns CDR1 SNHLY and CDR2 FYNNEI. This CDR3 has 16 residues. V trimming: 6 bases; J trimming: 2 bases; junction bases outside the gene matches: 5. CDR3 amino acids: CASRTGTSGNTGELFF. The DNA of the CDR3 is TGTGCCAGCAGAACCGGGACTAGCGGCAACACCGGGGAGCTGTTTTTT.

The chain couples TRBV5-4 to TRBJ1-4; D is ambiguous. The ends were cut back, 0 bases at V and 5 bases at J, with 20 bases in the middle. Germline-derived CDR1 and CDR2 are SGHNT and YYREEE (reference sequence). The CDR3 is made up of 18 amino acids. The CDR3 DNA sequence: TGTGCCAGCAGCTTGGGAGGGCCCTTGCTTGTGGAAAATGAAAAACTGTTTTTT. This gives the protein CASSLGGPLLVENEKLFF.

The chain carries TRBV7-2 and TRBJ1-1; TRBD1 matches 8 bases. CDR1 is SGHTA and CDR2 is FQGNSA in the germline V gene. This CDR3 has 16 amino acids. The V segment lost 3 bases and the J segment 4 bases; nucleotides outside the gene matches: 10. In DNA, the CDR3 is TGTGCCAGCAGCTTGGGACAGGTTACTAGAGGCACTGAAGCTTTCTTT. It codes for CASSLGQVTRGTEAFF.

The chain is built from TRBV10-2 and TRBJ2-7, with 9 nucleotides matching TRBD1. CDR3 length: 15 residues. Trimming cost V 5 bases and J 7 bases; bases outside gene matches: 12. Germline V lookup: CDR1 WSHSY, CDR2 SAAADI. The CDR3, as DNA: TGCGCCAGCAGTTCCCGGGACAGGGCATCGCGAGAGCAGTACTTC. It translates to CASSSRDRASREQYF.

The gene calls are TRBV5-6 and TRBJ1-1, with TRBD1 matching over 8 bases. The CDR3 has 13 amino acids. Germline CDR1 SGHDT, CDR2 YYEEEE. V shed 3 bases and J 8 bases; nucleotides not matched to a gene: 6. CDR3 sequence (DNA): TGTGCCAGCAGCTGGGGACAGGACGGCGAAGCTTTCTTT. It translates to CASSWGQDGEAFF.

The chain links TRBV25-1 to TRBJ1-6, with TRBD1 as a possible D gene (6 bases). The CDR3 is 14 amino acids. With 8 bases removed from V and 8 bases from J, the gap between germline ends came to 16 bases. Germline values: CDR1 MGHDK, CDR2 SYGVNS. CDR3 nucleotides: TGTGCCAGCTCTCGTACAGGGCCGGATTCACCCCTCCACTTT. Translated, it gives CASSRTGPDSPLHF.

CDR3 amino acids: CASSPPGGSGHEQFF. The CDR3 DNA follows: TGTGCCAGCTCACCACCCGGCGGGAGCGGTCATGAGCAGTTCTTC. The chain employs TRBV18 and TRBJ2-1; 7 bases agree with TRBD2. This CDR3 is built from 15 residues. The J segment lost 8 bases and the V segment lost 0 bases, leaving 7 bases of the junction unmatched. CDR1 is KGHSH, CDR2 LQKENI, per germline.

The chain has TRBV28 and TRBJ2-1, with TRBD1 as a possible D gene (6 bases). With 5 bases removed from V and 7 bases from J, the gap between germline ends came to 21 bases. The length of the CDR3 is 16 residues. The germline CDR1 and CDR2 sequences are MDHEN and SYDVKM. CDR3 amino acids: CASSPGQHLAINEQFF. The CDR3 DNA reads TGTGCCAGCAGTCCCGGACAGCACCTCGCAATAAATGAGCAGTTCTTC.

The CDR3 DNA follows: TGTGCCAGCAGTTACGAGGGTCAGGACACCGGGGAGCTGTTTTTT. Translated: CASSYEGQDTGELFF. V gene TRBV6-5 combines with J gene TRBJ2-2; maybe TRBD2 (5 bases). V lost 2 bases and J 3 bases, leaving 10 bases between the germline ends. CDR1 is MNHEY and CDR2 is SVGAGI in the germline V gene. CDR3 length: 15 amino acids.

This rearrangement joins TRBV20-1 to TRBJ2-7, with 7 bases matching TRBD1. Germline V lookup: CDR1 DFQATT, CDR2 SNEGSKA (reference sequence). This CDR3 has 12 residues. Losses at the gene ends were 3 bases for V and 4 bases for J; bases not matched to a gene: 3. The DNA for the CDR3 is TGCAGTGCTAGTGCCAGGGGGTACGAGCAGTACTTC. Encoded protein: CSASARGYEQYF.

The chain joins TRBV6-5 to TRBJ2-1; tentative D call: TRBD1 (5 bases). The CDR3 extends over 11 amino acids. V shed 2 bases and J shed 10 bases, with 6 bases lying between them. Germline values: CDR1 MNHEY, CDR2 SVGAGI. This CDR3 is CASSYPGEQFF. Written as DNA, the CDR3 is TGTGCCAGCAGTTACCCAGGGGAGCAGTTCTTC.

This chain connects TRBV6-5 to TRBJ1-4; weak D call: TRBD1 (5 bases). V lost 0 bases and J lost 5, with 13 bases in between. The germline gives CDR1 MNHEY, CDR2 SVGAGI. The CDR3 spans 16 residues. In DNA form, the CDR3 reads TGTGCCAGCAGTTACTCCCCCAGGGCGCGGAATGAAAAACTGTTTTTT. Residues: CASSYSPRARNEKLFF.

The V call is TRBV5-1, the J call TRBJ2-5; TRBD2 matches 7 bases. The CDR3 spans 15 residues. V shed 1 base, J shed 5 bases, and the junction held 8 bases outside the gene matches. Looked up from germline, CDR1 is SGHRS and CDR2 is YFSETQ. This CDR3 reads CASSLRSGAGETQYF. The CDR3 bases are TGCGCCAGCAGCTTGCGGAGCGGGGCGGGTGAGACCCAGTACTTC. The full variable domain, with the rest looked up from reference TRBV5-1 and TRBJ2-5, is KAGVTQTPRYLIKTRGQQVTLSCSPISGHRSVSWYQQTPGQGLQFLFEYFSETQRNKGNFPGRFSGRQFSNSRSEMNVSTLELGDSALYLCASSLRSGAGETQYFGPGTRLLVL.

This sequence joins TRBV11-2 and TRBJ1-3; D is possibly TRBD1 (5 bases). The CDR3 extends over 17 amino acids. The V gene's germline CDR1 is SGHAT and CDR2 FQNNGV. V was cut by 4 bases and J by 0 bases, with 16 bases left in between. Here the CDR3 reads CASSSALQVYSGNTIYF. The DNA of the CDR3 is TGTGCCAGCAGCTCGGCCCTACAGGTTTACTCTGGAAACACCATATATTTT.

This chain joins TRBV6-5 and TRBJ1-1; no clear D. The germline V gene has CDR1 MNHEY and CDR2 SVGAGI. Trimming took off 5 bases at V and 3 bases at J, with 10 bases between the two ends. The CDR3 contains 13 residues. CDR3 in DNA: TGTGCCAGCAGTAAGACGAGGGACACTGAAGCTTTCTTT. Protein: CASSKTRDTEAFF.

This rearrangement joins TRBV18 to TRBJ2-7; D ambiguous. The germline gives CDR1 KGHSH, CDR2 LQKENI. The V end lost 5 bases, the J end lost 0 bases, and 11 bases lay between the germline ends. The CDR3 consists of 14 residues. The CDR3 sequence: CASSATDLSYEQYF. For the CDR3, the DNA is TGTGCCAGCTCAGCTACAGATCTCTCCTACGAGCAGTACTTC.

The V gene is TRBV30, the J gene TRBJ1-4; 8 bases align to TRBD1. The CDR3 loop spans 14 amino acids. The ends lost 3 bases at V and 7 bases at J; junction bases unmatched: 7. CDR1 is GTSNPN, CDR2 SVGIG, per germline (reference sequence). This chain's CDR3 is CAWSDRGGGEKLFF. In DNA form, the CDR3 reads TGTGCCTGGAGCGACAGGGGCGGGGGTGAAAAACTGTTTTTT.

This clone was counted a few times. The sample has other DNA sequences that encode this CDR3 too. This chain joins TRBV12-3 or TRBV12-4 and TRBJ1-5; D is ambiguous. V was clipped by 6 bases and J by 3 bases, with 9 bases between them. This CDR3 is built from 13 residues. The CDR3 loop is CASSLGSNQPQHF. The CDR3 region has the DNA TGTGCCAGCAGCCTCGGGTCCAATCAGCCCCAGCATTTT.

This clone has more than one count but fewer than ten. The chain recombines TRBV19 with TRBJ1-2; D is unclear. CDR1 and CDR2 (germline): LNHDA, SQIVND (reference sequence). The CDR3 is 16 amino acids. V lost 3 bases and J 8 bases, leaving 22 bases between the germline ends. The CDR3 is CASSIPNPAGMEGYTF. The CDR3 DNA follows: TGTGCCAGTAGTATCCCCAACCCGGCAGGAATGGAAGGCTACACCTTC.

The J gene is TRBJ1-3, the V gene TRBV7-6, with TRBD1 matching 10 bases. This CDR3 comprises 14 residues. The germline gives CDR1 SGHVS, CDR2 FNYEAQ. J lost 8 bases, V lost 4 bases, and 5 bases had no gene match. The CDR3 DNA reads TGTGCCAGCAGCTCGACAGGGGGCTTTGACACCATATATTTT. The encoded protein is CASSSTGGFDTIYF.

CDR3 DNA: TGTGCCACCAGCAACCCCGGGGGGAAGGACACTGAAGCTTTCTTT. Translating it yields CATSNPGGKDTEAFF. The J gene is TRBJ1-1, the V gene TRBV24-1; D is perhaps TRBD1 (5 bases). The V end was cut by 7 bases, the J end by 3 bases, with 17 bases between. The CDR3 has 15 residues. Per germline, CDR1 KGHDR and CDR2 SFDVKD.

The chain employs TRBV6-5 and TRBJ2-2; 9 bases match TRBD1. The CDR3 has 15 amino acids. J lost 1 base, V lost 5 bases, and 2 bases had no gene match. Germline CDR1 MNHEY, CDR2 SVGAGI. This CDR3 is CASSRGQGNTGELFF. The CDR3 nucleotides are TGTGCCAGCAGTAGGGGACAGGGGAACACCGGGGAGCTGTTTTTT.

A few counts support this clone. The chain combines TRBV27 with TRBJ2-3; a weak D match, TRBD1 (5 bases). This CDR3 contains 14 residues. Germline V gene lookup returns CDR1 MNHEY and CDR2 SMNVEV (reference sequence). The V end was cut by 3 bases, the J end by 2 bases, with 9 bases between. CDR3 bases: TGTGCCAGCAGTTTGCAGGGATTCACAGATACGCAGTATTTT. Protein product: CASSLQGFTDTQYF.

V gene TRBV2 combines with J gene TRBJ2-3; 9 bases match TRBD2. Trimming cost V 5 bases and J 4 bases; bases outside gene matches: 7. The V gene's germline CDR1 is SNHLY and CDR2 FYNNEI. This CDR3 is built from 15 residues. In DNA form, the CDR3 reads TGTGCCAGCAGTCAGGGACTAGCTGGGGCAGATACGCAGTATTTT. It yields the protein CASSQGLAGADTQYF.

The chain is built from TRBV21-1 and TRBJ2-3; the tabulated D call, TRBD2, remains unverified against the DNA. TRBV21-1 is a pseudogene locus. The CDR3 spans 14 residues. CDR3 DNA sequence: TGTGCCGGCGGGCTAGCGGGAGTCCAAGATACGCAGTATTTT. It specifies CAGGLAGVQDTQYF.

V is TRBV5-1 and J is TRBJ2-3; 9 bases map to TRBD1. J gave up 3 bases and V 4 bases, and 12 bases lay outside the gene matches. This CDR3 contains 17 residues. Germline V CDR1 and CDR2: SGHRS, YFSETQ. CDR3 sequence (DNA): TGCGCCAGCAGCGGAACCGACAGGGGGTCACCGACAGATACGCAGTATTTT. It yields the protein CASSGTDRGSPTDTQYF.

The J gene is TRBJ2-1, the V gene TRBV5-1; 7 bases align to TRBD2. After removal of 4 bases from V and 6 bases from J, the junction contained 13 bases not matched to a gene. Germline assignment: CDR1 SGHRS and CDR2 YFSETQ. The CDR3 totals 16 residues. CDR3 coding DNA: TGCGCCAGCAGCCCGGACTTGCGGGAGTTTAGCAATGAGCAGTTCTTC. Protein: CASSPDLREFSNEQFF.

This clone has only one observation. The chain links TRBV5-1 to TRBJ1-1, with D uncertain. Germline lookup yields CDR1 SGHRS and CDR2 YFSETQ. V was cut by 4 bases and J by 1 base, with 17 bases left in between. The CDR3 contains 16 residues. As DNA, the CDR3 is TGCGCCAGCAGCCGGTCTACGAGGGTTGAGAACACTGAAGCTTTCTTT. It is translated as CASSRSTRVENTEAFF.

In this sample, this clone turned up once. This chain links TRBV5-1 with TRBJ2-5, with D maybe TRBD1 (6 bases). Germline V gene sequence: CDR1 SGHRS, CDR2 YFSETQ. The length of the CDR3 is 15 residues. V was clipped by 4 bases and J by 1 base, with 14 bases between them. CDR3: CASSPVGHIQETQYF. In DNA form, the CDR3 reads TGCGCCAGCAGCCCGGTGGGACACATCCAAGAGACCCAGTACTTC.